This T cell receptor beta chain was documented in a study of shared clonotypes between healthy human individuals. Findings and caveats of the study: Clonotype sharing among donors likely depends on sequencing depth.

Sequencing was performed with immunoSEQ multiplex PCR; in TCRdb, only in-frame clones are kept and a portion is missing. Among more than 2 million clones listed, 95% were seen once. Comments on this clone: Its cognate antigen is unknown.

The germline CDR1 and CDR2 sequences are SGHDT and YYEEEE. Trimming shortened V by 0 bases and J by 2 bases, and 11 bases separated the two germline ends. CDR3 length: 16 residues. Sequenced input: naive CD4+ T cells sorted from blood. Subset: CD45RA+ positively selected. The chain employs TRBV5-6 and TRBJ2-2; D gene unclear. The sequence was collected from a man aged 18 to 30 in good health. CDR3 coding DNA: TGTGCCAGCAGCTTGGCCGCAGGATTAAACACCGGGGAGCTGTTTTTT. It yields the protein CASSLAAGLNTGELFF.